Listed here are 20 T cell receptor beta chains from one sample, sequenced in a study of OX40 agonist ivuxolimab in advanced cancers. Data came from immunoSEQ multiplex PCR; TCRdb stores just in-frame clones and leaves some out. The data contain about 33,000 clones, approximately 84% of them seen just once; the ten biggest clones take up about 22%. Sequences were derived from CD4+ or CD8+ T cells sorted from blood, sampled in a trial of the OX40 agonist ivuxolimab. The receptors were sampled from an adult with an advanced solid tumor such as melanoma, head and neck, liver or kidney cancer.

This chain uses TRBV29-1 with TRBJ2-7; TRBD2 agrees at 7 bases. V lost 4 bases to trimming and J lost 4 bases; unmatched junction nucleotides: 10. This CDR3 comprises 14 residues. Germline CDR1 is SQVTM and CDR2 is ANQGSEA. CDR3 sequence (DNA): TGCAGCGTTGTCGTTTTGAGGGAGGGATACGAGCAGTACTTC. It translates to CSVVVLREGYEQYF.

The rearrangement joins TRBV9 to TRBJ2-2; TRBD2 matches 8 bases. The CDR3 sequence is 15 residues long. CDR1 SGDLS and CDR2 YYNGEE come from the germline V gene. V was clipped by 5 bases and J by 3 bases; unmatched bases: 6. In DNA, the CDR3 is TGTGCCAGCAGTTTAGCGGGACTCGACACCGGGGAGCTGTTTTTT. Translating gives CASSLAGLDTGELFF.

V usage is TRBV7-3 and J usage is TRBJ1-2, with 8 bases aligning to TRBD1. Germline V lookup: CDR1 SGHTA, CDR2 FQGTGA. The V and J ends lost 2 bases and 8 bases, in that order; junction bases with no gene match: 4. This CDR3 is 13 amino acids long. The CDR3 DNA reads as TGTGCCAGCAGCTTAGGGACAGGATGGGGCTACACCTTC. Residues: CASSLGTGWGYTF.

This clone was seen a single time. This chain uses TRBV5-6 with TRBJ2-7, with a tentative D call TRBD1 (5 bases). The V end lost 2 bases, the J end lost 3 bases, and 9 bases lay between the germline ends. Germline V CDR1 and CDR2: SGHDT, YYEEEE. The CDR3 is 13 amino acids. The DNA of the CDR3 is TGTGCCAGCAGCTTTTATAGGGGCTACGAGCAGTACTTC. Protein product: CASSFYRGYEQYF. The complete variable domain, with remaining parts taken from reference TRBV5-6 and TRBJ2-7, reads DAGVTQSPTHLIKTRGQQVTLRCSPKSGHDTVSWYQQALGQGPQFIFQYYEEEERQRGNFPDRFSGHQFPNYSSELNVNALLLGDSALYLCASSFYRGYEQYFGPGTRLTVT.

J is TRBJ2-1 and V is TRBV7-7, with no clear D. Trimming pared 2 bases from V and 5 bases from J, leaving 10 bases between. CDR3 size: 14 residues. Germline values: CDR1 SSHAT, CDR2 FNYEAQ (reference sequence). CDR3 loop: CASSLYGGDNEQFF. The DNA of the CDR3 is TGTGCCAGCAGCTTATATGGCGGAGACAATGAGCAGTTCTTC.

This chain connects TRBV7-3 to TRBJ2-1, with a possible D match to TRBD2 (5 bases). The V gene lost 4 bases and the J gene lost 6 bases, with 7 bases spanning the gap. Germline loops: CDR1 SGHTA, CDR2 FQGTGA. The CDR3 sequence is 12 residues long. The CDR3 reads CASSSDFNEQFF. As DNA, the CDR3 is TGTGCCAGCAGCTCGGACTTCAATGAGCAGTTCTTC.

The chain combines TRBV27 with TRBJ1-2; D uncertain. From germline, CDR1 is MNHEY and CDR2 SMNVEV (reference sequence). Trimming took off 0 bases at V and 2 bases at J, with 4 bases between the two ends. This CDR3 region has 13 residues. In DNA, the CDR3 is TGTGCCAGCAGTTTATCCGGGAACTATGGCTACACCTTC. Translated: CASSLSGNYGYTF.

This clone has a single count. The rearrangement uses TRBV28 and TRBJ1-2; perhaps TRBD1 as D (5 bases). In germline, CDR1 is MDHEN, CDR2 SYDVKM. The CDR3 totals 16 residues. Trimming cost V 5 bases and J 3 bases, with 19 bases left between them. The CDR3 bases are TGTGCCAGCAGTCTACGCAATACCGCAGGGTACTATGGCTACACCTTC. This gives the protein CASSLRNTAGYYGYTF.

The chain uses TRBV5-1 and TRBJ1-5; no reliable D call. V was pared by 0 bases and J by 4 bases, with 5 bases between. Germline assignment: CDR1 SGHRS and CDR2 YFSETQ. The CDR3 consists of 13 residues. In DNA, the CDR3 is TGCGCCAGCAGCTTGGAAGTAAATCAGCCCCAGCATTTT. Translation: CASSLEVNQPQHF.

For the CDR3, the DNA is TGTGCCAGCAGCTTCGGGACAAGCTCCTACGAGCAGTACTTC. Its translation: CASSFGTSSYEQYF. This chain links TRBV5-4 with TRBJ2-7, with TRBD1 as a possible D gene (6 bases). The CDR3 totals 14 residues. The germline gives CDR1 SGHNT, CDR2 YYREEE (reference sequence). V gave up 2 bases and J gave up 0 bases, with 9 bases separating them.

This chain connects TRBV15 to TRBJ2-4; no firm D call. Germline-derived CDR1 and CDR2 are LNHNV and YYDKDF (reference sequence). V lost 8 bases, J lost 0 bases, and 8 bases lay in between. The CDR3 has 13 amino acids. The CDR3 protein is CATRDVAKNIQYF. The CDR3 nucleotides are TGTGCCACCCGCGACGTAGCCAAAAACATTCAGTACTTC.

This chain uses TRBV4-1 with TRBJ2-5; no clear D gene. The J call is uncertain, as TRBJ2-7 better fits the DNA end. The CDR3 is 15 amino acids. Germline V gives CDR1 MGHRA, CDR2 YSYEKL. The CDR3 region is CASSQIQLHGYEQYF. The CDR3 DNA reads TGCGCCAGCAGCCAAATCCAACTGCACGGCTACGAGCAGTACTTC.

The chain couples TRBV19 to TRBJ1-1; 9 nucleotides agree with TRBD1. In germline, CDR1 is LNHDA, CDR2 SQIVND (reference sequence). This CDR3 spans 14 amino acids. V lost 7 bases to trimming and J lost 1 base; unmatched junction nucleotides: 4. CDR3 protein: CASIRTGANTEAFF. In nucleotides, the CDR3 is TGTGCCAGTATAAGGACAGGGGCGAACACTGAAGCTTTCTTT.

This rearrangement joins TRBV4-1 to TRBJ1-2; the D gene is possibly TRBD1 (5 bases). From germline, CDR1 is MGHRA and CDR2 YSYEKL. Trimming removed 0 bases from V and 4 bases from J, with 12 bases in between. The CDR3 totals 15 residues. The CDR3 DNA reads TGCGCCAGCAGCCAAGAATCCCCAGGGCTCTATGGCTACACCTTC. Translation: CASSQESPGLYGYTF.

This sequence joins TRBV11-1 and TRBJ2-7; D may be TRBD2 (6 bases). CDR3 size: 12 residues. The V end lost 4 bases, the J end lost 4 bases, and 8 bases lay between the germline ends. Germline CDR1 SGHAT, CDR2 FQDESV (reference sequence). CDR3 sequence reads: CASSSGSYEQYF. The CDR3, as DNA: TGTGCCAGCAGCTCCGGGAGTTACGAGCAGTACTTC.

The genes are TRBV2 and TRBJ2-1; 8 bases line up with TRBD1. The CDR3 loop spans 14 amino acids. With 5 bases clipped from V and 4 bases from J, the junction kept 4 bases outside the gene matches. The V gene's germline CDR1 is SNHLY and CDR2 FYNNEI. As DNA, the CDR3 is TGTGCCAGCAGTTCCGGGACAGGATACAATGAGCAGTTCTTC. This encodes CASSSGTGYNEQFF.

J is TRBJ2-3 and V is TRBV6-5; maybe TRBD2 (6 bases). Trimming left V 8 bases short and J 9 bases short, with 12 bases between. This CDR3 has 11 amino acids. Germline CDR1 reads MNHEY; CDR2 reads SVGAGI. The CDR3 DNA sequence: TGTGCCAGCGCCCTGGGGGGAACGCAGTATTTT. Translated: CASALGGTQYF.

The chain carries TRBV9 and TRBJ2-1; D not resolved. The V gene lost 0 bases and the J gene lost 2 bases, with 9 bases spanning the gap. There are 15 residues in the CDR3. The germline V gene encodes CDR1 SGDLS and CDR2 YYNGEE. CDR3 region: CASSVDGSTYNEQFF. The CDR3 nucleotides are TGTGCCAGCAGCGTAGATGGCAGTACCTACAATGAGCAGTTCTTC.

This clone was found once. This rearrangement joins TRBV30 to TRBJ1-2; D not resolved. This CDR3 has 11 amino acids. CDR1 is GTSNPN and CDR2 is SVGIG in the germline V gene (reference sequence). The V and J ends lost 0 bases and 4 bases respectively, with 3 bases between them. The DNA for the CDR3 is TGTGCCTGGAGTGTAAGCTATGGCTACACCTTC. Its protein product is CAWSVSYGYTF. The entire variable domain, with the rest obtained from reference TRBV30 and TRBJ1-2, is as follows: SQTIHQWPATLVQPVGSPLSLECTVEGTSNPNLYWYRQAAGRGLQLLFYSVGIGQISSEVPQNLSASRPQDRQFILSSKKLLLSDSGFYLCAWSVSYGYTFGSGTRLTVV.

V and J are TRBV27 and TRBJ1-1; D call uncertain. The V gene's germline CDR1 is MNHEY and CDR2 SMNVEV (reference sequence). The CDR3 has 13 amino acids. V shed 6 bases and J shed 1 base, with 9 bases lying between them. Here the CDR3 DNA reads TGTGCCAGCAGCCGATATCCGAACACTGAAGCTTTCTTT. Encoded protein: CASSRYPNTEAFF.